This T cell receptor beta chain was captured by sequencing in a study of human T cells and chemical hapten exposure. At the level of the study: Sensitization used 2% DPC on around 2 cm by around 2 cm upper inner arm skin. Patch testing placed 0.01% DPC on the upper back, with readings at 6 days. Study-wide points: There were significantly more large CDR3 similarity clusters among expanded TCRs than among controls.

Described time point: patch test 1, 2 weeks after DPC sensitization. Indicated treatment: therapeutic diphenylcyclopropenone sensitization with weekly scalp DPC. Individual cDNA molecules had unique molecular identifiers attached to them by the library. TCRdb reprocessed the RACE reads with MiXCR, giving one entry per CDR3 protein. The sample records 75,000 to 90,000 distinct CDR3 sequences, about 9.4% being singletons. This clonotype turned up a few times. What it binds is not known. This CDR3 region has 17 residues. The junction had 4 bases not matched to a gene; V was cut back by 4 bases and J by 0 bases.

The V and J genes are TRBV12-3 or TRBV12-4 and TRBJ2-2; 11 positions agree with TRBD2. This receptor was taken from a woman between 50 and 59 years old with alopecia areata. Some clones in this sample may be carry-over from other donors' samples. Source: whole blood, taken in connection with sensitization to the hapten diphenylcyclopropenone (DPC). The CDR3 protein is CASSYRLAGPNTGELFF. The CDR3 DNA follows: TGTGCCAGCAGTTACCGACTAGCGGGACCGAACACCGGGGAGCTGTTTTTT.